These 14 T cell receptor beta chains originate from one sample sequenced in a study of blood T cell repertoires in COVID-19. Clones were sequenced by immunoSEQ multiplex PCR, and TCRdb holds only the in-frame ones, with some missing. The data show more than 150,000 clones, less than 85% seen once. Sequenced input: peripheral blood. These receptors were collected from a man aged 50 to 59 who had recovered from COVID-19.

The V gene is TRBV28, the J gene TRBJ2-7; TRBD2 aligns across 7 bases. Germline CDR1 reads MDHEN; CDR2 reads SYDVKM. With 6 bases clipped from V and 6 bases from J, the junction kept 11 bases outside the gene matches. The CDR3 runs 14 residues. In DNA form, the CDR3 reads TGTGCCAGCAGGGAGGTGGGAGGGCCGAGCGAGCAGTACTTC. This translates into CASREVGGPSEQYF.

The chain recombines TRBV19 with TRBJ1-5; TRBD1 might be the D (6 bases). This CDR3 is built from 17 residues. Trimming pared 8 bases from V and 0 bases from J, leaving 20 bases between. CDR1 is LNHDA and CDR2 is SQIVND in the germline V gene (reference sequence). The CDR3 DNA follows: TGTGCCAGTCGGCAGGGGAAATCGACCTATAGCAATCAGCCCCAGCATTTT. Protein sequence: CASRQGKSTYSNQPQHF.

J is TRBJ1-5 and V is TRBV19; tentatively, D is TRBD1 (6 bases). CDR1 LNHDA and CDR2 SQIVND come from the germline V gene (reference sequence). The V and J ends lost 5 bases and 3 bases respectively, with 14 bases between them. The CDR3 runs 15 residues. CDR3 sequence: CASSDYQGSNQPQHF. The CDR3 DNA follows: TGTGCCAGTAGTGACTATCAGGGGTCCAATCAGCCCCAGCATTTT.

V usage is TRBV28 and J usage is TRBJ2-7; TRBD2 matches 7 bases. V gave up 3 bases and J gave up 0 bases; unmatched junction bases: 8. The CDR3 covers 16 residues. Germline CDR1 is MDHEN and CDR2 is SYDVKM. The chain's CDR3 is CASSFPLASGSYEQYF. The DNA of the CDR3 is TGTGCCAGCAGTTTCCCCCTGGCTAGCGGCTCCTACGAGCAGTACTTC.

The chain is built from TRBV24-1 and TRBJ2-3, with 7 bases that match TRBD1. Germline V CDR1 and CDR2: KGHDR, SFDVKD. With 7 bases clipped from V and 3 bases from J, the junction kept 9 bases outside the gene matches. The CDR3 sequence is 15 residues long. In DNA form, the CDR3 reads TGTGCCACCAGCCAATGGGACAGAGGGACAGATACGCAGTATTTT. The encoded protein is CATSQWDRGTDTQYF.

The chain links TRBV28 to TRBJ2-2; TRBD2 is a possible D gene (5 bases). V was shortened by 6 bases and J by 3 bases, with 17 bases between the two germline ends. CDR3 size: 16 residues. Looked up from germline, CDR1 is MDHEN and CDR2 is SYDVKM. For the CDR3, the DNA is TGTGCCAGCAGATCCGGCGGTGGGAGTTACACCGGGGAGCTGTTTTTT. This translates into CASRSGGGSYTGELFF.

In this sample, this clone turned up once. V and J are TRBV28 and TRBJ2-4; TRBD1 might be the D (5 bases). The germline CDR1 and CDR2 sequences are MDHEN and SYDVKM. Trimming stripped 5 bases from V and 3 bases from J, with 20 bases between. CDR3 length: 17 residues. The chain's CDR3 is CASSDLTYDSYKNIQYF. In DNA, the CDR3 is TGTGCCAGCAGTGACCTTACCTACGACAGTTACAAAAACATTCAGTACTTC.

This chain connects TRBV10-2 to TRBJ2-3; no firm D call. CDR1 WSHSY and CDR2 SAAADI come from the germline V gene. The CDR3 loop spans 12 amino acids. Between the trimmed V and J ends, which lost 4 bases and 3 bases, there was a span of 5 bases. The chain's CDR3 is CASSAPTDTQYF. The CDR3 DNA is TGCGCCAGCAGTGCCCCTACAGATACGCAGTATTTT.

The chain has TRBV30 and TRBJ2-2; 8 bases fit TRBD2. The CDR3 totals 15 residues. V lost 7 bases to trimming and J lost 5 bases; unmatched junction nucleotides: 12. Per the germline V gene, CDR1 is GTSNPN and CDR2 is SVGIG (reference sequence). The CDR3 loop reads CASKAGLAGTGELFF. CDR3 nucleotides: TGTGCCTCAAAAGCGGGCCTAGCGGGTACCGGGGAGCTGTTTTTT.

This chain links TRBV5-1 with TRBJ2-7; TRBD1 agrees at 8 bases. Looked up from germline, CDR1 is SGHRS and CDR2 is YFSETQ. The J segment lost 3 bases and the V segment lost 5 bases, leaving 10 bases of the junction unmatched. The CDR3 extends over 15 amino acids. The CDR3 is CASSFPGQEVYEQYF. In DNA, the CDR3 is TGCGCCAGCAGTTTTCCGGGACAGGAGGTCTACGAGCAGTACTTC.

The gene calls are TRBV7-9 and TRBJ1-2; the D gene is possibly TRBD1 (5 bases). The CDR3 length is 13 residues. V was pared by 5 bases and J by 2 bases, with 9 bases between. The germline V gene encodes CDR1 SEHNR and CDR2 FQNEAQ (reference sequence). CDR3 residues: CASSVTENYGYTF. The DNA of the CDR3 is TGTGCCAGCAGCGTGACAGAGAACTATGGCTACACCTTC.

This chain links TRBV27 with TRBJ2-2, with 8 bases lining up with TRBD1. Trimming cost V 5 bases and J 5 bases; bases outside gene matches: 7. Germline V gives CDR1 MNHEY, CDR2 SMNVEV (reference sequence). CDR3 length: 15 residues. The CDR3 nucleotides are TGTGCCAGCAGTGCAGGGGGCCGGGGGACCGGGGAGCTGTTTTTT. Protein: CASSAGGRGTGELFF.

The chain employs TRBV18 and TRBJ1-4; D might be TRBD1 (6 bases). Germline CDR1 reads KGHSH; CDR2 reads LQKENI. Trimming removed 3 bases from V and 4 bases from J, with 9 bases in between. CDR3 length: 14 residues. CDR3 residues: CASSPDRFNEKLFF. The CDR3 DNA reads TGTGCCAGCTCACCGGACAGATTTAATGAAAAACTGTTTTTT.

This clone was found once. The rearrangement joins TRBV18 to TRBJ2-1, with TRBD2 identical over 13 bases. The CDR3 is made up of 14 amino acids. Germline V gene sequence: CDR1 KGHSH, CDR2 LQKENI. V lost 6 bases, J lost 9 bases, and 5 bases stayed unmatched. CDR3 nucleotides: TGTGCCAGCTCTCAAGGACTAGCGGGAGCTGAGCAGTTCTTC. Translation: CASSQGLAGAEQFF.